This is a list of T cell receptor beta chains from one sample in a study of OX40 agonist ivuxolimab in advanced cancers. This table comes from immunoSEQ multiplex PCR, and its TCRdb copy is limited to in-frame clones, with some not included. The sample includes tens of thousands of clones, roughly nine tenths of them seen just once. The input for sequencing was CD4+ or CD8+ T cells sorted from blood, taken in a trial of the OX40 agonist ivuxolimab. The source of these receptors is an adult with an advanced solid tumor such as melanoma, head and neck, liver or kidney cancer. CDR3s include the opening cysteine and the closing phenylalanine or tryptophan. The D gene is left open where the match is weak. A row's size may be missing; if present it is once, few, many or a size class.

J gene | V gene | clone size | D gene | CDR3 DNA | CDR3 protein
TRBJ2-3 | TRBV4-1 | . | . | TGCGCCAGCAGCCCCCGGTGGAGTGCAGATACGCAGTATTTT | CASSPRWSADTQYF
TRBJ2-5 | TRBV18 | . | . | TGTGCCAGCTCACCGCTTCCCGGGGAGACCCAGTACTTC | CASSPLPGETQYF
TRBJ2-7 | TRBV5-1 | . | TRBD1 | TGCGCCAGCAATCTGGGACAGGGGACCTACGAGCAGTACTTC | CASNLGQGTYEQYF
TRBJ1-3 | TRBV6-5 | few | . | TGTGCCAGCGGGGCGGCTGGAAACACCATATATTTT | CASGAAGNTIYF
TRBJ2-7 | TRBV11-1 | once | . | TGTGCCAGCAGCCTCTCCCACTACGAGCAGTACTTC | CASSLSHYEQYF
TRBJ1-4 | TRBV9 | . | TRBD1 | TGTGCCAGCAGCCCGAGAACAGGGGTTGTTGGGGAAAAACTGTTTTTT | CASSPRTGVVGEKLFF
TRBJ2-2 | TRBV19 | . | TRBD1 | TGTGCCAGTGACAGGGCGGTTGCCGGGGAGCTGTTTTTT | CASDRAVAGELFF
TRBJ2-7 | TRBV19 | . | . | TGTGCCAGTAGTATAGAAGTTTCCTACGAGCAGTACTTC | CASSIEVSYEQYF
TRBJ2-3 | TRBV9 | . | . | TGTGCCAGCAGCGTATCTGCAGATACGCAGTATTTT | CASSVSADTQYF
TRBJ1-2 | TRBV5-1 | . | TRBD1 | TGCGCCAGCAGCTTGGCCGGGACAGGGTCTGTCTATGGCTACACCTTC | CASSLAGTGSVYGYTF
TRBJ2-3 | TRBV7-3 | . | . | TGTGCCAGCAGCTTTCAGGGGAGGGCAGATACGCAGTATTTT | CASSFQGRADTQYF
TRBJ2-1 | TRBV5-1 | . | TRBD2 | TGCGCCAGCAGCTTGGGGAGCAGAGGATCTAGCGGGTCCTACAATGAGCAGTTCTTC | CASSLGSRGSSGSYNEQFF
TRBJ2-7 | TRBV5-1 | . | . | TGCGCCAGCAGCTCCCACGAGCAGTACTTC | CASSSHEQYF
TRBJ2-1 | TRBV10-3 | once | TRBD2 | TGTGCCATCAGCGGACTAGCGGGTGGAAATGAGCAGTTCTTC | CAISGLAGGNEQFF
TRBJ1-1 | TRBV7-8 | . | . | TGTGCCAGCAGCTTAGTATTTCCGGGAAGCGCCATGAACACTGAAGCTTTCTTT | CASSLVFPGSAMNTEAFF
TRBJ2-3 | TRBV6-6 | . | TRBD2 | TGTGCCAGCAGGCCCCTAGCGGGGGCTCAGGGGCCGCAGTATTTT | CASRPLAGAQGPQYF
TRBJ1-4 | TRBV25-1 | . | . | TGTGCCAGCAGTGATGGGTCAGCTAATGAAAAACTGTTTTTT | CASSDGSANEKLFF
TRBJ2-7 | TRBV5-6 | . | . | TGTGCCAGCAGCCGAGGGTTAACGGCTCCCGAGCAGTACTTC | CASSRGLTAPEQYF
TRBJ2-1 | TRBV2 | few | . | TGTGCCAGCAGTGAAGGGGACATCCCCTACAATGAGCAGTTCTTC | CASSEGDIPYNEQFF
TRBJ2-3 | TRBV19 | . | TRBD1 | TGTGCCAGTATTCCGGGACAGGGTGACCCAGATACGCAGTATTTT | CASIPGQGDPDTQYF
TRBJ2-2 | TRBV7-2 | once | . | TGTGCCAGCAGCTTATCCAGAAACACCGGGGAGCTGTTTTTT | CASSLSRNTGELFF
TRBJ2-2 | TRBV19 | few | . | TGTGCCAGTATCGATAGGTTGACCTACACCGGGGAGCTGTTTTTT | CASIDRLTYTGELFF
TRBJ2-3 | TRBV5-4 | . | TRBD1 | TGTGCCAGCAGCAGAGGGCGAGGGGGCCCTGGCACAGATACGCAGTATTTT | CASSRGRGGPGTDTQYF
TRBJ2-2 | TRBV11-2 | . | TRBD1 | TGTGCCAGCATCAGCGACAGGGGGGGAACCGGGGAGCTGTTTTTT | CASISDRGGTGELFF
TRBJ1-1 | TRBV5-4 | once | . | TGTGCCAGCAGCCCCGAGAGGGGAAGGAACACTGAAGCTTTCTTT | CASSPERGRNTEAFF
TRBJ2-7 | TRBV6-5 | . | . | TGTGCCAGCAGCCCACGGGGCCAGGACAACGAGCAGTACTTC | CASSPRGQDNEQYF
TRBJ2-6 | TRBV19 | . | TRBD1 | TGTGCCAGTAGTATAGCAGTGGGTTACAGGGGGCTCTCTGGGGCCAACGTCCTGACTTTC | CASSIAVGYRGLSGANVLTF
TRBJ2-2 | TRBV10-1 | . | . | TGCGCCAGCAGTGGAAGGACGGCACTTCACACCGGGGAGCTGTTTTTT | CASSGRTALHTGELFF
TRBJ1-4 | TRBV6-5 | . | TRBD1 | TGTGCCAGCAGTCCTATCCGACAGGGGGATGAAAAACTGTTTTTT | CASSPIRQGDEKLFF
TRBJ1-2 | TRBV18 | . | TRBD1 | TGTGCCAGCTCACCGGGCGGGACAGAGCATTATGGCTACACCTTC | CASSPGGTEHYGYTF
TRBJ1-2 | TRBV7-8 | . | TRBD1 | TGTGCCAGCAGTCTAGGCAGGACAGGGGACTATGGCTACACCTTC | CASSLGRTGDYGYTF
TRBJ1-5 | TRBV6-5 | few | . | TGTGCCAGCAGTTCGACAGGACAAAATCAGCCCCAGCATTTT | CASSSTGQNQPQHF
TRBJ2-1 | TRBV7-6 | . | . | TGTGCCAGCAGCGGAGGACTTATTAATGAGCAGTTCTTC | CASSGGLINEQFF
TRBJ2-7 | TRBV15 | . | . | TGTGCCACCAGCAGAGTTCGGACGGGACGGGTGGCCTACGAGCAGTACTTC | CATSRVRTGRVAYEQYF
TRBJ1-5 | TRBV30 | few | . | TGTGCCTGGAGTGTACATTTTTCCCGACAGGATAGCAATCAGCCCCAGCATTTT | CAWSVHFSRQDSNQPQHF
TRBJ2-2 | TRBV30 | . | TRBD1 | TGTGCCTGGAGTAATAGACAGGGGGCGAACACCGGGGAGCTGTTTTTT | CAWSNRQGANTGELFF